The 22 T cell receptor beta chains given below trace back to one sample, sequenced in a study of shared clonotypes between healthy human individuals. Assay used: immunoSEQ multiplex PCR; TCRdb lists only in-frame clones, some missing. The sample includes more than 500,000 clones, about 96% of them seen just once. The sequenced material came from naive CD4+ T cells sorted from blood. Stated subset: CD45RA+ positively selected. The receptor set was obtained from a woman in her thirties in good health.

The chain links TRBV4-1 to TRBJ2-4, with D possibly matching TRBD1 (5 bases). CDR3 length: 13 amino acids. Germline CDR1 MGHRA, CDR2 YSYEKL. Between the trimmed V and J ends, which lost 0 bases and 15 bases, there was a span of 15 bases. CDR3 sequence reads: CASSQDGAGARYF. The CDR3 nucleotides read TGCGCCAGCAGCCAAGATGGGGCAGGAGCTCGGTACTTC.

The CDR3 sequence: CASGVEGRNQPQHF. CDR3 bases: TGTGCCAGCGGTGTGGAAGGGCGGAATCAGCCCCAGCATTTT. The chain couples TRBV28 to TRBJ1-5, with D hard to call. The CDR3 runs 14 residues. Trimming pared 8 bases from V and 4 bases from J, leaving 15 bases between. Germline lookup yields CDR1 MDHEN and CDR2 SYDVKM.

The chain carries TRBV27 and TRBJ2-7; 8 bases align to TRBD2. The germline V gene encodes CDR1 MNHEY and CDR2 SMNVEV (reference sequence). The junction had 21 bases not matched to a gene; V was cut back by 8 bases and J by 3 bases. The CDR3 runs 18 residues. The CDR3 coding sequence is TGTGCCAGCGCCCCCTCGGGCGATATAGCGGGAAAAAACTACGAGCAGTACTTC. Encoded protein: CASAPSGDIAGKNYEQYF.

V gene TRBV13 combines with J gene TRBJ2-5; no firm D call. The CDR3 length is 15 residues. Germline V CDR1 and CDR2: PRHDT, FYEKMQ (reference sequence). V lost 5 bases, J lost 4 bases, and 17 bases lay in between. Here the CDR3 reads CASSPRPGSTETQYF. The CDR3 region has the DNA TGTGCCAGCAGCCCCCGCCCAGGCTCAACAGAGACCCAGTACTTC.

The chain carries TRBV5-1 and TRBJ2-3; 12 nucleotides align to TRBD2. The CDR3 sequence is 14 residues long. Trimming removed 4 bases from V and 5 bases from J; junction bases left unmatched: 2. In germline, CDR1 is SGHRS, CDR2 YFSETQ. CDR3 amino acids: CASSETSGRDTQYF. The CDR3 DNA reads as TGCGCCAGCAGCGAGACTAGCGGGAGAGATACGCAGTATTTT.

In its sample, this clone was seen once. The rearrangement links TRBV5-1 to TRBJ2-5; the D gene is possibly TRBD2 (6 bases). Germline V gene sequence: CDR1 SGHRS, CDR2 YFSETQ. Trimming left V 4 bases short and J 5 bases short, with 12 bases between. The CDR3 loop spans 13 amino acids. Here the CDR3 reads CASSGGSGETQYF. In nucleotides, the CDR3 is TGCGCCAGCAGCGGGGGGAGCGGGGAGACCCAGTACTTC.

This clone was picked up one time. This chain joins TRBV18 and TRBJ1-2; D unresolved. The V and J ends lost 0 bases and 8 bases respectively, with 16 bases between them. CDR1 is KGHSH, CDR2 LQKENI, per germline. The CDR3 has 15 amino acids. CDR3 DNA sequence: TGTGCCAGCTCACCACCAGTTTTCCAGGCAGAGGGCTACACCTTC. Amino acid sequence: CASSPPVFQAEGYTF.

The rearrangement links TRBV19 to TRBJ1-4; the D gene is possibly TRBD1 (6 bases). V was pared by 7 bases and J by 0 bases, with 9 bases between. The CDR3 loop spans 14 amino acids. Germline V CDR1 and CDR2: LNHDA, SQIVND (reference sequence). CDR3 region: CASTRTATNEKLFF. DNA for the CDR3: TGTGCCAGTACCCGGACAGCAACTAATGAAAAACTGTTTTTT.

Here the CDR3 DNA reads TGTGCCAGCAGATCGACTAGCGGGAGGCTACCCAGATACGAGCAGTACTTC. Encoded protein: CASRSTSGRLPRYEQYF. This chain connects TRBV2 to TRBJ2-7; the match to TRBD2 covers 13 bases. In germline, CDR1 is SNHLY, CDR2 FYNNEI. Trimming cost V 6 bases and J 4 bases; bases outside gene matches: 12. This CDR3 is built from 17 residues.

The chain couples TRBV19 to TRBJ2-1, with a possible D match to TRBD2 (6 bases). Trimming left V 6 bases short and J 8 bases short, with 17 bases between. Germline-derived CDR1 and CDR2 are LNHDA and SQIVND (reference sequence). The CDR3 is 14 amino acids. CDR3 DNA sequence: TGTGCCAGTAGGCGGGGTCCCCGAAGGGATGAGCAGTTCTTC. It specifies CASRRGPRRDEQFF. Using reference TRBV19 and TRBJ2-1 for the parts outside the CDR3, the full variable domain is DGGITQSPKYLFRKEGQNVTLSCEQNLNHDAMYWYRQDPGQGLRLIYYSQIVNDFQKGDIAEGYSVSREKKESFPLTVTSAQKNPTAFYLCASRRGPRRDEQFFGPGTRLTVL.

CDR3 amino acids: CSVRQETQYF. As DNA, the CDR3 is TGCAGCGTTAGGCAAGAGACCCAGTACTTC. The chain carries TRBV29-1 and TRBJ2-5, with D hard to call. Trimming left V 5 bases short and J 2 bases short, with 3 bases between. The germline gives CDR1 SQVTM, CDR2 ANQGSEA. The CDR3 is 10 residues long.

The V and J genes are TRBV6-1 and TRBJ2-7; D not certain. The CDR3 consists of 12 residues. CDR1 and CDR2 (germline): MNHNS, SASEGT. V was clipped by 3 bases and J by 3 bases, with 6 bases between them. CDR3 sequence reads: CASSDAGYEQYF. The CDR3 DNA reads as TGTGCCAGCAGTGATGCTGGCTACGAGCAGTACTTC.

This chain links TRBV9 with TRBJ2-7; TRBD1 agrees at 8 bases. The CDR3 sequence is 14 residues long. CDR1 is SGDLS and CDR2 is YYNGEE in the germline V gene. V shed 4 bases, J shed 0 bases, and the junction held 3 bases outside the gene matches. The CDR3 is CASSSDRGSYEQYF. The CDR3 DNA follows: TGTGCCAGCAGCTCTGACAGGGGCTCCTACGAGCAGTACTTC.

DNA of the CDR3: TGTGCCATCTGGCCCGGGACTAGCGGCTACAATGAGCAGTTCTTC. As protein: CAIWPGTSGYNEQFF. The J gene is TRBJ2-1, the V gene TRBV10-3; TRBD2 matches at 11 bases. The CDR3 is made up of 15 amino acids. V was clipped by 8 bases and J by 3 bases; unmatched bases: 6. Per the germline V gene, CDR1 is ENHRY and CDR2 is SYGVKD.

This chain uses TRBV28 with TRBJ2-7; 9 bases fit TRBD2. Germline values: CDR1 MDHEN, CDR2 SYDVKM. After removal of 7 bases from V and 4 bases from J, the junction contained 8 bases not matched to a gene. This CDR3 spans 14 amino acids. The chain's CDR3 is CASTLGGRGYEQYF. The CDR3 DNA sequence: TGTGCCAGCACCTTGGGCGGGAGGGGATACGAGCAGTACTTC.

The chain couples TRBV2 to TRBJ2-7; the match to TRBD1 covers 7 bases. The germline gives CDR1 SNHLY, CDR2 FYNNEI. Unmatched junction bases numbered 14, after V lost 6 bases and J lost 9 bases. This CDR3 contains 14 residues. CDR3 DNA sequence: TGTGCCAGCAGGGGAAAGACCCAGGGGGAAGGGCAGTACTTC. Translation gives CASRGKTQGEGQYF.

This chain connects TRBV27 to TRBJ2-1; 8 bases line up with TRBD2. This CDR3 region has 18 residues. The ends lost 0 bases at V and 2 bases at J; junction bases unmatched: 9. Germline V gene sequence: CDR1 MNHEY, CDR2 SMNVEV (reference sequence). CDR3 residues: CASSLSHTSGRAYNEQFF. The CDR3 DNA reads as TGTGCCAGCAGTTTATCCCACACAAGCGGGAGAGCCTACAATGAGCAGTTCTTC.

The chain is built from TRBV19 and TRBJ2-1; TRBD2 is a possible D gene (5 bases). This CDR3 is 14 amino acids long. Trimming cost V 2 bases and J 7 bases, with 12 bases left between them. CDR1 and CDR2 (germline): LNHDA, SQIVND (reference sequence). The CDR3 DNA is TGTGCCAGTAGTATAAGAATAACGGGAAATGAGCAGTTCTTC. Translation gives CASSIRITGNEQFF.

The chain's CDR3 is CASSLDSYTDTQYF. DNA of the CDR3: TGTGCCAGCAGCCTGGACAGTTACACAGATACGCAGTATTTT. The chain recombines TRBV11-2 with TRBJ2-3; tentatively, D is TRBD1 (6 bases). This CDR3 has 14 amino acids. Per the germline V gene, CDR1 is SGHAT and CDR2 is FQNNGV. V gave up 5 bases and J gave up 2 bases, with 11 bases separating them.

V is TRBV10-1 and J is TRBJ2-7, with D perhaps matching TRBD2 (6 bases). The ends were cut back, 0 bases at V and 2 bases at J, with 11 bases in the middle. CDR3 length: 15 amino acids. Germline loops: CDR1 WNHNN, CDR2 SYGVQD (reference sequence). The CDR3 DNA reads TGCGCCAGCAGTGAGTCGGGGCGGGGTACCTACGAGCAGTACTTC. Translating it yields CASSESGRGTYEQYF.

The gene calls are TRBV29-1 and TRBJ2-7; 7 nucleotides line up with TRBD2. Germline V gene sequence: CDR1 SQVTM, CDR2 ANQGSEA. The junction had 4 bases not matched to a gene; V was cut back by 5 bases and J by 3 bases. The CDR3 totals 12 residues. The CDR3 sequence: CSVWGGSYEQYF. In DNA, the CDR3 is TGCAGCGTTTGGGGCGGGAGCTACGAGCAGTACTTC.

This chain links TRBV4-2 with TRBJ1-2; no clear D gene. This CDR3 has 13 residues. Germline lookup yields CDR1 LGHNA and CDR2 YNFKEQ. V was cut by 6 bases and J by 2 bases, with 10 bases left in between. The CDR3 bases are TGTGCCAGCAGACTACAAGAAAACTATGGCTACACCTTC. Residues: CASRLQENYGYTF.